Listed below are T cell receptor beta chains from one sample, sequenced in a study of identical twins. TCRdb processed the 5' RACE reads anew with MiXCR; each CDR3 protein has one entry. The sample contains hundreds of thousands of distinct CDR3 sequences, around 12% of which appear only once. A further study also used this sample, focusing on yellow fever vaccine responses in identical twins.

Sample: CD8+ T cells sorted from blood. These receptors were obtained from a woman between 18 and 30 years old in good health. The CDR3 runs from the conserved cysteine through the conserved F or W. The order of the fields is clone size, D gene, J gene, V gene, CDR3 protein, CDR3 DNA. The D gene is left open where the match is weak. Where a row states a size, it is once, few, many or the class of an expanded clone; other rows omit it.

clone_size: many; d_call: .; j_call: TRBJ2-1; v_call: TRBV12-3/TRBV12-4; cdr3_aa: CASSSTGGEQFF; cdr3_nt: TGTGCCAGCAGCTCAACAGGAGGAGAACAGTTCTTC
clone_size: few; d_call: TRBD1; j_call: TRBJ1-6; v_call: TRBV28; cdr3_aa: CASSLYPDRGNSPLHF; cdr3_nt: TGTGCCAGCAGTTTATACCCCGACAGGGGGAATTCACCCCTCCACTTT
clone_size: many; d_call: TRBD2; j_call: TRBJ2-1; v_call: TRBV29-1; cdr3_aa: CSVDQTGGGNNEQFF; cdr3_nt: TGCAGCGTTGACCAGACGGGAGGGGGTAACAATGAGCAGTTCTTC
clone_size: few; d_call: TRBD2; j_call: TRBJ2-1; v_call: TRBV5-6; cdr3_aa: CASSMPGLASDLSYNEQFF; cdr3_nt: TGTGCCAGCAGCATGCCGGGACTAGCCTCAGATCTCTCCTACAATGAGCAGTTCTTC
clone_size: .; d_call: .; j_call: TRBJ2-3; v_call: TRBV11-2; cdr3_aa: CASRGGRSVTSTDTQYF; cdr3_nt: TGTGCCAGCAGAGGGGGACGTAGCGTCACTAGCACAGATACGCAGTATTTT
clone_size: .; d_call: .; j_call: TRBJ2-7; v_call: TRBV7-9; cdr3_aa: CASSSSAGIFYEQYF; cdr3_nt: TGTGCCAGCAGCTCATCCGCGGGTATTTTCTACGAGCAGTACTTC
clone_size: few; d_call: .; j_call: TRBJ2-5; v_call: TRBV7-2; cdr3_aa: CASSLSGVETQYF; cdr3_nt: TGTGCCAGCAGCTTATCGGGGGTGGAGACCCAGTACTTC
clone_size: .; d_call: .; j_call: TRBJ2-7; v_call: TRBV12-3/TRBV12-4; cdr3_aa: CASSLGNSSYEQYF; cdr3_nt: TGTGCCAGCAGTTTAGGGAACAGTTCCTACGAGCAGTACTTC
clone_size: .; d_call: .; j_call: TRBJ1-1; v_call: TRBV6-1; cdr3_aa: CASSERPRGMNTEAFF; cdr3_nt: TGTGCCAGCAGTGAGAGACCCCGGGGCATGAACACTGAAGCTTTCTTT
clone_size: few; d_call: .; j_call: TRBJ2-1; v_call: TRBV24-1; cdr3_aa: CATSSSSSFPEQFF; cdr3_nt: TGTGCCACCAGTAGCTCCTCATCGTTTCCCGAGCAGTTCTTC
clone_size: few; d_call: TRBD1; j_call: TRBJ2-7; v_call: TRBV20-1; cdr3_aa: CSARDGDREPYEQYF; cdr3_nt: TGCAGTGCTAGAGATGGGGACAGAGAACCCTACGAGCAGTACTTC
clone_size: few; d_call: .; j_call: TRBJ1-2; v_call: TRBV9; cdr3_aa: CASSVEGSGYGYTF; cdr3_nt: TGTGCCAGCAGCGTAGAGGGTAGTGGCTATGGCTACACCTTC
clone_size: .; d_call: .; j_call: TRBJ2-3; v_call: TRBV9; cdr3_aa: CASSVWGTGTDTQYF; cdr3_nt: TGTGCCAGCAGCGTGTGGGGAACAGGCACAGATACGCAGTATTTT
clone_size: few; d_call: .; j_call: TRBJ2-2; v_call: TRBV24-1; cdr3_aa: CATSDYGGAGELFF; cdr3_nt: TGTGCCACCAGTGATTATGGGGGAGCCGGGGAGCTGTTTTTT
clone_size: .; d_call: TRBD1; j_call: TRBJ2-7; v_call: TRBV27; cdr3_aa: CASSVRGQASYEQYF; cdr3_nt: TGTGCCAGCAGTGTTAGGGGACAGGCCTCCTACGAGCAGTACTTC